These T cell receptor beta chains were read from a single sample in a study of blood T cell repertoires in COVID-19. Assay used: immunoSEQ multiplex PCR; TCRdb lists only in-frame clones, some missing. The data contain about 140,000 clones, 84% of them singletons. Specimen: peripheral blood. These TCRs come from a human donor in a cohort sampled during active COVID-19. Each CDR3 is given with its conserved first and last residue. Each record gives: CDR3 DNA, CDR3 protein, V gene, J gene, CDR3 length, clone size, D gene. A D gene is named only where the DNA matches it firmly. Expanded clones are given a class, and other clones once, few, many or no size at all.

CDR3nt: TGTGCCAGCGCGGTCACCCCCGGAAACACCATATATTTT
CDR3aa: CASAVTPGNTIYF
v_gene: TRBV7-2
j_gene: TRBJ1-3
len: 13
abundance: -
d_gene: -

CDR3nt: TGTGCCAGCAGCTTAACTAGCGGGGGAGCTGGGGAGACCCAGTACTTC
CDR3aa: CASSLTSGGAGETQYF
v_gene: TRBV11-3
j_gene: TRBJ2-5
len: 16
abundance: -
d_gene: TRBD2

CDR3nt: TGTGCCAGCAGTTTATCTCCCGGGACAGTCCAGTTCTTC
CDR3aa: CASSLSPGTVQFF
v_gene: TRBV7-3
j_gene: TRBJ2-1
len: 13
abundance: -
d_gene: TRBD1

CDR3nt: TGTGCCAGCAGCTTATTGGTTGGAGGGAACTACGAGCAGTACTTC
CDR3aa: CASSLLVGGNYEQYF
v_gene: TRBV7-3
j_gene: TRBJ2-7
len: 15
abundance: -
d_gene: -

CDR3nt: TGTGCCAGCACGGATGGGACAGGGGGACTAGTGTTTTCGGAGACCCAGTACTTC
CDR3aa: CASTDGTGGLVFSETQYF
v_gene: TRBV5-6
j_gene: TRBJ2-5
len: 18
abundance: -
d_gene: TRBD1

CDR3nt: TGTGCCACCAGTGATTTCTCGCGGGAGTTCAATGAGCAGTTCTTC
CDR3aa: CATSDFSREFNEQFF
v_gene: TRBV24-1
j_gene: TRBJ2-1
len: 15
abundance: once
d_gene: TRBD2

CDR3nt: TGTGCCATAGGGTCGACAGGGAACACCGGGGAGCTGTTTTTT
CDR3aa: CAIGSTGNTGELFF
v_gene: TRBV10-3
j_gene: TRBJ2-2
len: 14
abundance: once
d_gene: -

CDR3nt: TGTGCCAGCAGCCAAGAAAGAGCGGGAAAGACCCAGTACTTC
CDR3aa: CASSQERAGKTQYF
v_gene: TRBV3-1/TRBV3-2
j_gene: TRBJ2-5
len: 14
abundance: -
d_gene: TRBD2

CDR3nt: TGTGCCAGCAGCTTAAATGAGGGCAGGACCTTC
CDR3aa: CASSLNEGRTF
v_gene: TRBV7-9
j_gene: TRBJ1-2
len: 11
abundance: many
d_gene: -

CDR3nt: TGTGCCAGCAGCACCCAAGGGGGGGTCAGGCCCTACGAGCAGTTCTTC
CDR3aa: CASSTQGGVRPYEQFF
v_gene: TRBV7-2
j_gene: TRBJ2-1
len: 16
abundance: few
d_gene: -

CDR3nt: TGTGCCAGCTCCCAAGGACAGGAGTCTTTCTATGGCTACACCTTC
CDR3aa: CASSQGQESFYGYTF
v_gene: TRBV18
j_gene: TRBJ1-2
len: 15
abundance: -
d_gene: TRBD1

CDR3nt: TGCAGCGTTGAGGAGGGCGGAGGGTACACTGAAGCTTTCTTT
CDR3aa: CSVEEGGGYTEAFF
v_gene: TRBV29-1
j_gene: TRBJ1-1
len: 14
abundance: -
d_gene: -

CDR3nt: TGTGCCAGCAGGTCATTACAAGACAGGGGAGTGATCACTGAAGCTTTCTTT
CDR3aa: CASRSLQDRGVITEAFF
v_gene: TRBV27
j_gene: TRBJ1-1
len: 17
abundance: -
d_gene: TRBD1

CDR3nt: TGTGCCAGCAGCATAATGGGAGCCGCAGATACGCAGTATTTT
CDR3aa: CASSIMGAADTQYF
v_gene: TRBV9
j_gene: TRBJ2-3
len: 14
abundance: -
d_gene: -

CDR3nt: TGCGCCAGCAGAACGACAGCGGGGGCTTTCACAGATACGCAGTATTTT
CDR3aa: CASRTTAGAFTDTQYF
v_gene: TRBV5-1
j_gene: TRBJ2-3
len: 16
abundance: -
d_gene: TRBD2

CDR3nt: TGCGCCAGCAGCTTGAACGGGTTTAATGAAAAACTGTTTTTT
CDR3aa: CASSLNGFNEKLFF
v_gene: TRBV5-1
j_gene: TRBJ1-4
len: 14
abundance: -
d_gene: -

CDR3nt: TGTGCCAGCAGCCCAATCTTCGGGATGGGTTTTAATGAGCAGTTCTTC
CDR3aa: CASSPIFGMGFNEQFF
v_gene: TRBV3-1/TRBV3-2
j_gene: TRBJ2-1
len: 16
abundance: -
d_gene: -

CDR3nt: TGTGCCAGCAGCTCCGGACTAGCGGGGGCCGCAGATACGCAGTATTTT
CDR3aa: CASSSGLAGAADTQYF
v_gene: TRBV7-3
j_gene: TRBJ2-3
len: 16
abundance: -
d_gene: TRBD2

CDR3nt: TGTGCCAGCAGGGACAGGTCTGAAAAACTGTTTTTT
CDR3aa: CASRDRSEKLFF
v_gene: TRBV2
j_gene: TRBJ1-4
len: 12
abundance: -
d_gene: TRBD1

CDR3nt: TGTGCCAGTACGCTAGGACAAGAGACCCAGTACTTC
CDR3aa: CASTLGQETQYF
v_gene: TRBV12-3/TRBV12-4
j_gene: TRBJ2-5
len: 12
abundance: -
d_gene: -

CDR3nt: TGTGCCAGCAGCCCCCCGATAGCGGGGGTTGGAGAGACCCAGTACTTC
CDR3aa: CASSPPIAGVGETQYF
v_gene: TRBV11-2
j_gene: TRBJ2-5
len: 16
abundance: -
d_gene: TRBD2

CDR3nt: TGCGCCAGCAGCCAAGATTCGGCAGGGGCTGAAGCTTTCTTT
CDR3aa: CASSQDSAGAEAFF
v_gene: TRBV4-3
j_gene: TRBJ1-1
len: 14
abundance: -
d_gene: -

CDR3nt: TGTGCCAGTAAAAGGAGTTCGAATAGCAATCAGCCCCAGCATTTT
CDR3aa: CASKRSSNSNQPQHF
v_gene: TRBV19
j_gene: TRBJ1-5
len: 15
abundance: -
d_gene: -

CDR3nt: TGTGCCAGTAGTACCGCTCGACAGGGGAGGATGAACACTGAAGCTTTCTTT
CDR3aa: CASSTARQGRMNTEAFF
v_gene: TRBV19
j_gene: TRBJ1-1
len: 17
abundance: -
d_gene: TRBD1

CDR3nt: TGTGCCAGCAGGTCGTCAGGACAGCGAAACACTGAAGCTTTCTTT
CDR3aa: CASRSSGQRNTEAFF
v_gene: TRBV7-9
j_gene: TRBJ1-1
len: 15
abundance: once
d_gene: -

CDR3nt: TGTGCCAGCAGCCAGACACGATCTACCGGGGAGCTGTTTTTT
CDR3aa: CASSQTRSTGELFF
v_gene: TRBV3-1/TRBV3-2
j_gene: TRBJ2-2
len: 14
abundance: -
d_gene: -

CDR3nt: TGTGCCAGTGGACGGCAGGGGCCCGGGGAGCTGTTTTTT
CDR3aa: CASGRQGPGELFF
v_gene: TRBV12-5
j_gene: TRBJ2-2
len: 13
abundance: few
d_gene: -

CDR3nt: TGTGCCAGCAGTCCGCAGGTTTCCTCCCAGTTCTTC
CDR3aa: CASSPQVSSQFF
v_gene: TRBV6-2/TRBV6-3
j_gene: TRBJ2-1
len: 12
abundance: -
d_gene: -

CDR3nt: TGTGCCAGCAGCTTATCCGCTACCGGTATGAATCAGCCCCAGCATTTT
CDR3aa: CASSLSATGMNQPQHF
v_gene: TRBV7-8
j_gene: TRBJ1-5
len: 16
abundance: -
d_gene: -

CDR3nt: TGTGCCAGTAGTTTTGGAAGCGGGCAAGAGACCCAGTACTTC
CDR3aa: CASSFGSGQETQYF
v_gene: TRBV19
j_gene: TRBJ2-5
len: 14
abundance: -
d_gene: -

CDR3nt: TGTGCCAGCAGCCGGAACCGACAGGGCTACAATGAGCAGTTCTTC
CDR3aa: CASSRNRQGYNEQFF
v_gene: TRBV6-2/TRBV6-3
j_gene: TRBJ2-1
len: 15
abundance: once
d_gene: TRBD1

CDR3nt: TGTGCCAGCTCACCAGGGACAGGGTACTATGGCTACACCTTC
CDR3aa: CASSPGTGYYGYTF
v_gene: TRBV18
j_gene: TRBJ1-2
len: 14
abundance: -
d_gene: TRBD1

CDR3nt: TGTGCCAGCAGTTGGAGACTAGCGGGGGGCCAGGATACGCAGTATTTT
CDR3aa: CASSWRLAGGQDTQYF
v_gene: TRBV6-5
j_gene: TRBJ2-3
len: 16
abundance: -
d_gene: TRBD2

CDR3nt: TGTGCCAGTAGTAGGGGGGGCAATCAGCCCCAGCATTTT
CDR3aa: CASSRGGNQPQHF
v_gene: TRBV19
j_gene: TRBJ1-5
len: 13
abundance: -
d_gene: -

CDR3nt: TGTGCCAGCAGCTTGGTCAGGGGGCTTACAGATACGCAGTATTTT
CDR3aa: CASSLVRGLTDTQYF
v_gene: TRBV5-5
j_gene: TRBJ2-3
len: 15
abundance: -
d_gene: TRBD1

CDR3nt: TGTGCCAGCAGCCCAAGACAGAACACAGATACGCAGTATTTT
CDR3aa: CASSPRQNTDTQYF
v_gene: TRBV9
j_gene: TRBJ2-3
len: 14
abundance: -
d_gene: -

CDR3nt: TGTGCTAGTGGTTCAGGACAGGGTATGTACGAGCAGTACTTC
CDR3aa: CASGSGQGMYEQYF
v_gene: TRBV12-5
j_gene: TRBJ2-7
len: 14
abundance: once
d_gene: TRBD1

CDR3nt: TGTGCCAGCAGCCGTCTACTAGCAGGCGAGCAGTTCTTC
CDR3aa: CASSRLLAGEQFF
v_gene: TRBV14
j_gene: TRBJ2-1
len: 13
abundance: -
d_gene: -

CDR3nt: TGTGCCAGTATTACGACGGGATCCGGCTATGGCTACACCTTC
CDR3aa: CASITTGSGYGYTF
v_gene: TRBV19
j_gene: TRBJ1-2
len: 14
abundance: once
d_gene: -

CDR3nt: TGCGCCAGCAGCCCAAATACAGGGAAGTACTATGGCTACACCTTC
CDR3aa: CASSPNTGKYYGYTF
v_gene: TRBV5-1
j_gene: TRBJ1-2
len: 15
abundance: -
d_gene: -

CDR3nt: TGCGCCAGCAGCCGAGAATGGGGCCAGGGAAACAATGAGCAGTTCTTC
CDR3aa: CASSREWGQGNNEQFF
v_gene: TRBV4-3
j_gene: TRBJ2-1
len: 16
abundance: -
d_gene: -

CDR3nt: TGTGCCAGTAGCGGGAAGACAGGGATGCAAAATCAGCCCCAGCATTTT
CDR3aa: CASSGKTGMQNQPQHF
v_gene: TRBV19
j_gene: TRBJ1-5
len: 16
abundance: -
d_gene: TRBD1

CDR3nt: TGTGCCAGCAGTTTATCGACAGGGTGGGACACTGAAGCTTTCTTT
CDR3aa: CASSLSTGWDTEAFF
v_gene: TRBV27
j_gene: TRBJ1-1
len: 15
abundance: -
d_gene: TRBD1

CDR3nt: TGTGCCAGCAGCAACGCTCGGAGCCCCAGCTGGGGAGGCTACGAGCAGTACTTC
CDR3aa: CASSNARSPSWGGYEQYF
v_gene: TRBV11-2
j_gene: TRBJ2-7
len: 18
abundance: -
d_gene: -

CDR3nt: TGCGCCAGCAGCTTGGGGGACATCCAAGAGACCCAGTACTTC
CDR3aa: CASSLGDIQETQYF
v_gene: TRBV5-1
j_gene: TRBJ2-5
len: 14
abundance: -
d_gene: -

CDR3nt: TGTGCCAGCTCACCGGGACAGCACTCTGGAAACACCATATATTTT
CDR3aa: CASSPGQHSGNTIYF
v_gene: TRBV18
j_gene: TRBJ1-3
len: 15
abundance: -
d_gene: TRBD1

CDR3nt: TGTGCCAGCAGTTCCCTGTTTGGGGGGGGTTTCAATGAGCAGTTCTTC
CDR3aa: CASSSLFGGGFNEQFF
v_gene: TRBV5-4
j_gene: TRBJ2-1
len: 16
abundance: -
d_gene: TRBD2

CDR3nt: TGTGCCAGTAGTACCCAGGGGGCGGGCACTGAAGCTTTCTTT
CDR3aa: CASSTQGAGTEAFF
v_gene: TRBV19
j_gene: TRBJ1-1
len: 14
abundance: -
d_gene: TRBD1

CDR3nt: TGTGCCAGCAGTTTATTGGGGGCCACTGAAGCTTTCTTT
CDR3aa: CASSLLGATEAFF
v_gene: TRBV27
j_gene: TRBJ1-1
len: 13
abundance: -
d_gene: -

CDR3nt: TGTGCCAGTAGTCGGACTAGCGGGTGGGATACGCAGTATTTT
CDR3aa: CASSRTSGWDTQYF
v_gene: TRBV19
j_gene: TRBJ2-3
len: 14
abundance: -
d_gene: TRBD2